The entry below describes one TCR beta chain. Its antigen is still unknown. This sample is part of a study of monozygotic twins with inflammatory bowel disease. This CDR3 has 14 amino acids. Germline CDR1 and CDR2: DFQATT and SNEGSKA (reference sequence). Per donor, 2 to 3 ml of blood was collected and frozen. Study-level points and caveats: Those with IBD had lower TCRbeta diversity (inverse Simpson) than their healthy co-twins did.

UMIs bearing a 6-nucleotide sample barcode were added through template switching. TCRdb reanalyzed the 5' RACE reads and collapses them to one entry per CDR3 protein, without DNA. This sample's clone table lists approximately 330,000 distinct CDR3 sequences. The sequence derives from a human donor with ulcerative colitis or Crohn's disease, or a healthy co-twin of an affected twin (not recorded which). The material sequenced was blood. V gene TRBV20-1 combines with J gene TRBJ2-1; TCRdb reports TRBD2, a call that lacks DNA to check it against. CDR3 protein: CSARRALAVNEQFF.